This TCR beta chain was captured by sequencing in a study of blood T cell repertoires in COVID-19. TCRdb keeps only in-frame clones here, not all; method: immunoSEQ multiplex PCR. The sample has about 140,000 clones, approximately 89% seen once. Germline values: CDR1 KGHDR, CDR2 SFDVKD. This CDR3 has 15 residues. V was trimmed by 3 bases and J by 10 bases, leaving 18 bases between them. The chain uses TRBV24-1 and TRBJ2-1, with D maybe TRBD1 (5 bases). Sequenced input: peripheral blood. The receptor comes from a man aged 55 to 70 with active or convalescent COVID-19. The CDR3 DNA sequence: TGTGCCACCAGTGATGGGGCAGTTGGATTGTCGGAGCAGTTCTTC. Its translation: CATSDGAVGLSEQFF.